Listed below are T cell receptor beta chains from one sample, sequenced in a study of blood T cell repertoires in COVID-19. Here immunoSEQ multiplex PCR was the method, and the copy in TCRdb shows in-frame clones only, minus some. The table lists approximately 400,000 clones, 70% to 90% of them singletons, with 1.2% in the top ten. Specimen: peripheral blood. The receptors come from a man in his forties or fifties with acute or convalescent COVID-19. Both conserved end residues are part of each CDR3. Each record gives: D gene, V gene, clone size, CDR3 protein. The D gene is left open where the match is weak. A row's size may be missing; if present it is once, few, many or a size class.

D gene: -; V gene: TRBV5-8; clone size: once; CDR3 protein: CASSQGFRQPQHF
D gene: TRBD1; V gene: TRBV14; clone size: -; CDR3 protein: CASSQGGQGVREKLFF
D gene: TRBD1; V gene: TRBV18; clone size: -; CDR3 protein: CASSRDREETQYF
D gene: -; V gene: TRBV25-1; clone size: -; CDR3 protein: CASSKGGSYEQYF
D gene: -; V gene: TRBV7-2; clone size: -; CDR3 protein: CASSLGGFQPQHF
D gene: TRBD1; V gene: TRBV7-2; clone size: -; CDR3 protein: CASSFMRDRAGPEAFF
D gene: -; V gene: TRBV9; clone size: -; CDR3 protein: CASSIQGKRNEKLFF
D gene: -; V gene: TRBV1; clone size: -; CDR3 protein: CTSSGTGENFEHQPQHF
D gene: -; V gene: TRBV2; clone size: -; CDR3 protein: CASLNRGQTYGYTF
D gene: TRBD1; V gene: TRBV4-1; clone size: -; CDR3 protein: CASSQKGQGDGYTF
D gene: -; V gene: TRBV6-1; clone size: once; CDR3 protein: CASSDGQEDGGYTF
D gene: TRBD2; V gene: TRBV11-2; clone size: -; CDR3 protein: CASSRRPGTTTRVEQYF
D gene: TRBD1; V gene: TRBV7-9; clone size: -; CDR3 protein: CASSRGQGVDGYTF
D gene: TRBD1; V gene: TRBV19; clone size: -; CDR3 protein: CATSGGLDYGYTF
D gene: -; V gene: TRBV7-3; clone size: -; CDR3 protein: CASSPDQGGTQYF
D gene: -; V gene: TRBV9; clone size: -; CDR3 protein: CASSAVSDTEAFF
D gene: TRBD1; V gene: TRBV3-1/TRBV3-2; clone size: -; CDR3 protein: CASSQGTEDEAFF
D gene: -; V gene: TRBV29-1; clone size: -; CDR3 protein: CSVEERQSQYF
D gene: -; V gene: TRBV6-6; clone size: -; CDR3 protein: CASSDGGARNSPLHF
D gene: TRBD2; V gene: TRBV6-2/TRBV6-3; clone size: -; CDR3 protein: CASSWTSGENTGELFF
D gene: TRBD2; V gene: TRBV7-6; clone size: -; CDR3 protein: CASSLGLAGADTQYF
D gene: -; V gene: TRBV7-3; clone size: -; CDR3 protein: CASSSRRGDIYSNQPQHF
D gene: TRBD1; V gene: TRBV5-1; clone size: -; CDR3 protein: CASPSNEGRGLVRETQYF
D gene: -; V gene: TRBV4-1; clone size: -; CDR3 protein: CASSQERGSDYGYTF
D gene: -; V gene: TRBV6-6; clone size: -; CDR3 protein: CASTTGSYNEQFF
D gene: -; V gene: TRBV19; clone size: -; CDR3 protein: CASRTGWDEQFF
D gene: TRBD2; V gene: TRBV2; clone size: few; CDR3 protein: CASSVSGSVNEQFF
D gene: -; V gene: TRBV5-1; clone size: -; CDR3 protein: CASSPNTGYNEQFF
D gene: TRBD1; V gene: TRBV5-1; clone size: -; CDR3 protein: CASSRTGDGYTF
D gene: -; V gene: TRBV7-2; clone size: -; CDR3 protein: CASSGQGPYEQYF
D gene: -; V gene: TRBV11-1; clone size: -; CDR3 protein: CASSLESPGVGELFF
D gene: TRBD1; V gene: TRBV30; clone size: -; CDR3 protein: CAWKGLDRGSDEQYF
D gene: -; V gene: TRBV18; clone size: -; CDR3 protein: CASSRLQSATNEKLFF
D gene: TRBD1; V gene: TRBV7-9; clone size: -; CDR3 protein: CASSPYRDREETQYF
D gene: TRBD1; V gene: TRBV11-2; clone size: -; CDR3 protein: CASNLPGQDLNYGYTF
D gene: -; V gene: TRBV5-6; clone size: -; CDR3 protein: CASSLVPGVPRNEQFF
D gene: -; V gene: TRBV9; clone size: -; CDR3 protein: CASSVAGRRSSYNEQFF
D gene: -; V gene: TRBV7-3; clone size: -; CDR3 protein: CASSLAPAGNGDGYTF
D gene: TRBD1; V gene: TRBV24-1; clone size: -; CDR3 protein: CATSGQGEGISYNEQFF
D gene: -; V gene: TRBV6-2/TRBV6-3; clone size: -; CDR3 protein: CASSYSTGNSPLHF
D gene: -; V gene: TRBV7-2; clone size: few; CDR3 protein: CASSLGGPSYEQYF
D gene: TRBD1; V gene: TRBV11-1; clone size: -; CDR3 protein: CASKTGAEYNEQFF
D gene: -; V gene: TRBV6-5; clone size: -; CDR3 protein: CASRRGTKNTEAFF
D gene: -; V gene: TRBV11-2; clone size: -; CDR3 protein: CASSQGAEKLFF
D gene: -; V gene: TRBV28; clone size: -; CDR3 protein: CASSLAGWEPGNTIYF
D gene: -; V gene: TRBV20-1; clone size: -; CDR3 protein: CSATVAGELFF
D gene: -; V gene: TRBV7-2; clone size: -; CDR3 protein: CASSLGSSGWEKLFF
D gene: TRBD2; V gene: TRBV28; clone size: -; CDR3 protein: CASSLWVAGGYNEQFF
D gene: TRBD2; V gene: TRBV5-6; clone size: -; CDR3 protein: CASSPKGLAGGYQETQYF
D gene: -; V gene: TRBV21-1; clone size: -; CDR3 protein: CASMDRDNEQFF
D gene: -; V gene: TRBV27; clone size: once; CDR3 protein: CASSFRYVNTGELFF
D gene: TRBD1; V gene: TRBV5-1; clone size: -; CDR3 protein: CASSLGPSGGQETQYF
D gene: -; V gene: TRBV28; clone size: -; CDR3 protein: CASSTGTKNYGYTF
D gene: -; V gene: TRBV30; clone size: -; CDR3 protein: CAWSRRSSGNTIYF
D gene: TRBD1; V gene: TRBV28; clone size: -; CDR3 protein: CASTPGGDRRHYEQYF
D gene: -; V gene: TRBV5-4; clone size: once; CDR3 protein: CASIREGVGGYTF
D gene: TRBD1; V gene: TRBV7-2; clone size: -; CDR3 protein: CASSGVGTGLNTDTQYF
D gene: -; V gene: TRBV5-1; clone size: -; CDR3 protein: CASRPQKTGGNTGELFF
D gene: -; V gene: TRBV24-1; clone size: -; CDR3 protein: CATSDPGQNTGELFF